These T cell receptor beta chains were read from a single sample in a study of graft-versus-host responses after intestinal transplantation. Sequencing used immunoSEQ multiplex PCR; TCRdb keeps in-frame clones, though not all of them. This table has approximately 70,000 clones, roughly 90% appearing once. These receptors have no identified antigens. The sequencing used unstimulated CD8+ T cells sorted from spleen or lymph node cells, collected before intestinal transplant. Receptors originate from a human donor who received an intestinal transplant. Both conserved end residues are trimmed from each CDR3. A D gene is named only where the DNA matches it firmly.

V	D	J	CDR3
TRBV9	TRBD2	TRBJ2-3	ASSGRGGSTDTQY
TRBV2	TRBD2	TRBJ2-1	ASSEWASGYNEQF
TRBV28	NA	TRBJ2-7	ATTRGQWIGEQY
TRBV7-9	NA	TRBJ2-7	ASSQFSDEQY
TRBV9	NA	TRBJ2-1	ASSVVASGKNEQF
TRBV7-9	TRBD2	TRBJ2-7	ASSWSSGAYEQY
TRBV13	NA	TRBJ2-5	ASSLGLGRSKETQY
TRBV14	TRBD1	TRBJ1-2	ASRQTGRWYYGYT
TRBV28	TRBD1	TRBJ2-7	ASSFSGGSYEQY
TRBV13	NA	TRBJ1-1	ASSTRGMAF
TRBV25-1	TRBD1	TRBJ2-5	ASSEWRQGPQETQY
TRBV5-1	NA	TRBJ2-7	ASSTFPRFESSYEQY
TRBV4-1	NA	TRBJ1-5	ASNPYRSHQPQH
TRBV9	TRBD1	TRBJ1-2	ASSPGTGGADYGYT
TRBV7-8	TRBD1	TRBJ2-7	ASIRGQGYEQY
TRBV29-1	NA	TRBJ1-4	SVFLEKLF
TRBV28	NA	TRBJ2-2	AIAGLRYGELF
TRBV5-4	NA	TRBJ2-7	ASSSPTDSSSYEQY
TRBV21-1	NA	TRBJ2-5	ASSKWTGDRETQY
TRBV10-3	NA	TRBJ1-1	AISDRDQNTEAF
TRBV4-1	TRBD1	TRBJ2-7	ASSREQGYEQY
TRBV27	NA	TRBJ2-3	ASSPTVGQDTQY
TRBV27	NA	TRBJ1-5	ASSLLAGLRNQPQH
TRBV27	NA	TRBJ2-1	ASSIYSYNEQF
TRBV2	TRBD2	TRBJ2-7	ASSTGTSGREYEQY
TRBV10-3	TRBD1	TRBJ2-5	AISESGAPGQMD
TRBV27	NA	TRBJ2-1	ASSWASSNEQF
TRBV28	NA	TRBJ2-1	ASSGSSYNEQF
TRBV5-8	TRBD1	TRBJ2-3	ASSSGTGTDTQY
TRBV7-3	TRBD2	TRBJ2-3	ASSSGGTDTQY
TRBV10-3	TRBD2	TRBJ2-1	AISLTSGIYNEQF
TRBV9	TRBD1	TRBJ2-1	ASSKGQGEINEQF
TRBV6-5	TRBD1	TRBJ2-1	ASSYEGTGLNEQF
TRBV4-1	TRBD2	TRBJ2-1	ASSQVTSLNEQF
TRBV2	TRBD1	TRBJ2-1	ASGSTILQGTYNEQF
TRBV6-1	TRBD1	TRBJ2-7	ASSLRGQGGYEQY
TRBV27	NA	TRBJ2-2	ASSLVVGVIGELF
TRBV7-8	NA	TRBJ2-1	ASARYTYNEQF
TRBV5-4	TRBD1	TRBJ1-1	ASSFRLLTGDTEAF
TRBV28	NA	TRBJ1-1	ASSLLANTEAF
TRBV19	TRBD1	TRBJ2-7	ASSPGGTGWSPYEQY
TRBV27	NA	TRBJ2-7	ASSLSSEGTYEQY
TRBV7-3	TRBD1	TRBJ1-5	ASSLTGDYSNQPQH
TRBV6-5	NA	TRBJ2-1	ASSPGTYSYNEQF
TRBV5-1	TRBD1	TRBJ1-2	ASSEPGTGDIYGYT
TRBV7-2	NA	TRBJ2-3	ASSQRLALVDTQY
TRBV6-5	NA	TRBJ2-7	ASSYSITGSYEQY
TRBV7-6	TRBD1	TRBJ2-7	ASSLGVTGTVSDEQY
TRBV20-1	NA	TRBJ1-1	SAIWHTEAF
TRBV11-2	TRBD1	TRBJ2-1	ASSLGATGHNEQF
TRBV6-5	NA	TRBJ2-5	ASSYSLARETQY
TRBV4-2	TRBD1	TRBJ1-1	ASSQDPEGGFTEAF
TRBV6-5	TRBD1	TRBJ1-1	ASSQRGLNTEAF
TRBV29-1	NA	TRBJ1-4	SVEVDSNEKLF